These 13 T cell receptor beta chains came from one sample sequenced in a study of blood T cell repertoires in COVID-19 (dated by TCRdb to about 2020). Libraries were prepared through the immunoSEQ multiplex PCR assay. TCRdb provides this immuneACCESS table in a form limited to in-frame rearrangements. Some clones are lacking; in checked studies, under half of them reflect an unresolved V gene, and why the rest are absent is not known. Counted in this sample were approximately 120,000 clones; around 81% of them appeared once. The top ten constitute roughly 4.7% of the sample. The sample consisted of peripheral blood. The receptors shown here come from a human donor in a cohort sampled during active or convalescent COVID-19.

The rearrangement links TRBV6-6 to TRBJ2-7, with 7 positions matching TRBD2. The junction had 4 bases not matched to a gene; V was cut back by 3 bases and J by 2 bases. The length of the CDR3 is 14 residues. Germline CDR1 reads MNHNY; CDR2 reads SVGAGI (reference sequence). The CDR3 coding sequence is TGTGCCAGCAGTTATTGGGGGGGAGCCTACGAGCAGTACTTC. Its protein product is CASSYWGGAYEQYF.

V usage is TRBV27 and J usage is TRBJ2-7; TRBD1 matches at 10 bases. CDR1 is MNHEY, CDR2 SMNVEV, per germline (reference sequence). This CDR3 is built from 15 residues. V gave up 5 bases and J gave up 6 bases; unmatched junction bases: 10. The CDR3 spells CASSHPGTGAPEQYF. The CDR3 coding sequence is TGTGCCAGCAGTCACCCCGGGACAGGGGCTCCCGAGCAGTACTTC.

This chain joins TRBV7-2 and TRBJ2-7; 10 bases are a match to TRBD1. V shed 4 bases, J shed 4 bases, and the junction held 10 bases outside the gene matches. The CDR3 is made up of 16 amino acids. CDR1 is SGHTA, CDR2 FQGNSA, per germline. CDR3 in DNA: TGTGCCAGCAGCTCGGGGACCAGGGACAGGGGTTACGAGCAGTACTTC. Translating gives CASSSGTRDRGYEQYF.

About this clone itself: The junction and the germline gene differ at one end; a read error may be behind it. V and J are TRBV19 and TRBJ1-5; 9 bases agree with TRBD1. Germline CDR1 LNHDA, CDR2 SQIVND (reference sequence). This CDR3 is 15 amino acids long. CDR3 protein: CASRTGGVYNQPQHF. In DNA, the CDR3 is TGTGCCAGTAGGACAGGGGGGGTCTACAATCAACCCCAGCATTTT.

The V gene is TRBV9, the J gene TRBJ1-2; D may be TRBD1 (5 bases). The CDR3 sequence is 12 residues long. Trimming took 2 bases from V and 7 from J, leaving 9 bases between them. CDR1 SGDLS and CDR2 YYNGEE come from the germline V gene. CDR3 sequence (DNA): TGTGCCAGCAGCGTGGGTACAGGTGGCTACACCTTC. This codes for CASSVGTGGYTF.

The chain carries TRBV4-1 and TRBJ1-2; no clear D. The CDR3 is 13 residues long. V lost 5 bases to trimming and J lost 2 bases, with 9 bases between them. The germline CDR1 and CDR2 sequences are MGHRA and YSYEKL. The CDR3 region is CASSVGPNYGYTF. CDR3 sequence (DNA): TGCGCCAGCAGCGTGGGCCCCAACTATGGCTACACCTTC.

V is TRBV6-2 or TRBV6-3 and J is TRBJ2-5; a possible D gene is TRBD1 (6 bases). The length of the CDR3 is 17 residues. Trimming stripped 2 bases from V and 5 bases from J, with 21 bases between. Looked up from germline, CDR1 is MNHEY and CDR2 is SVGEGT. In DNA, the CDR3 is TGTGCCAGCAGTTACCCAACCACGGGGACATCCAGGGAGACCCAGTACTTC. It encodes CASSYPTTGTSRETQYF.

The CDR3 sequence is CAWSVRREISGELFF. The CDR3 bases are TGTGCCTGGAGTGTACGTCGGGAGATATCCGGGGAGCTGTTTTTT. The chain is built from TRBV30 and TRBJ2-2; a possible D gene is TRBD2 (6 bases). Trimming cost V 0 bases and J 6 bases, with 14 bases left between them. Germline CDR1 GTSNPN, CDR2 SVGIG (reference sequence). This CDR3 is built from 15 residues.

This chain connects TRBV7-9 to TRBJ1-5; no firm D call. Germline CDR1 and CDR2: SEHNR and FQNEAQ (reference sequence). This CDR3 spans 12 amino acids. V was trimmed by 8 bases and J by 5 bases, leaving 10 bases between them. This CDR3 is CASAPGDQPQHF. The CDR3 bases are TGTGCCAGCGCCCCCGGTGATCAGCCCCAGCATTTT.

At least ten counts were recorded for this clone. The chain combines TRBV7-9 with TRBJ2-7, with D hard to call. V was shortened by 2 bases and J by 7 bases, with 6 bases between the two germline ends. The germline V gene encodes CDR1 SEHNR and CDR2 FQNEAQ (reference sequence). The CDR3 is made up of 11 amino acids. CDR3 coding DNA: TGTGCCAGCAGCTTAAATACTGAGCAGTACTTC. Protein: CASSLNTEQYF.

This chain connects TRBV18 to TRBJ1-5, with 7 bases identical to TRBD1. Germline trimming cut 6 bases from V and 9 bases from J; bases unmatched to any gene: 8. The CDR3 is made up of 13 amino acids. Germline CDR1 is KGHSH and CDR2 is LQKENI. In nucleotides, the CDR3 is TGTGCCAGCTCTCAAGACAGGGAACCGCCCCAGCATTTT. Translation: CASSQDREPPQHF.

The rearrangement links TRBV7-6 to TRBJ1-2, with 10 bases matching TRBD1. The CDR3 consists of 17 residues. V lost 6 bases, J lost 0 bases, and 10 bases stayed unmatched. CDR1 and CDR2 from the germline V gene are SGHVS and FNYEAQ. CDR3 residues: CASSPNPGQGSNYGYTF. The CDR3 DNA sequence: TGTGCCAGCAGTCCTAATCCGGGACAGGGGTCTAACTATGGCTACACCTTC.

The chain has TRBV6-5 and TRBJ2-1, with 10 bases matching TRBD2. Looked up from germline, CDR1 is MNHEY and CDR2 is SVGAGI. The V and J ends lost 6 bases and 12 bases, in that order; junction bases with no gene match: 8. The CDR3 length is 13 residues. The CDR3 loop reads CASRSNSGRRQFF. The CDR3 region has the DNA TGTGCCAGCAGATCCAATAGCGGGAGGAGGCAGTTCTTC.